These T cell receptor beta chains were read from a single sample in a study of beta chain features in type 1 diabetes. Using immunoSEQ multiplex PCR, the repertoire was profiled, and TCRdb retains in-frame clones only, with some absent. This sample carries about 160,000 clones, around 8% of them seen once, and the ten largest clones take more than 0.45%. The sequenced material came from central memory CD4+ T cells from blood. The receptors come from a woman between 18 and 29 years old with type 1 diabetes. CDR3s include the opening cysteine and the closing phenylalanine or tryptophan. D genes are given only for firm matches. Some rows mark clone size as missing; the rest say once, few, many or name a class of expanded clone.

size	D	V	J	CDR3	DNA
-	TRBD1	TRBV6-6	TRBJ2-7	CASRRGRMSSYEQYF	TGTGCCAGCAGAAGGGGGCGAATGAGCTCCTACGAGCAGTACTTC
few	TRBD1	TRBV5-4	TRBJ1-2	CASSSDRDGYTF	TGTGCCAGCAGCTCGGACAGGGATGGCTACACCTTC
-	-	TRBV7-9	TRBJ1-1	CASSPYWPTASEAFF	TGTGCCAGCAGTCCTTATTGGCCGACTGCCTCGGAAGCTTTCTTT
few	TRBD1	TRBV5-1	TRBJ1-1	CASSFGTGGMNTEAFF	TGCGCCAGCAGCTTTGGGACAGGGGGCATGAACACTGAAGCTTTCTTT
-	-	TRBV5-8	TRBJ2-1	CASRRIKEQFF	TGTGCCAGCAGGCGTATCAAGGAGCAGTTCTTC
-	-	TRBV25-1	TRBJ2-1	CASARVRDEQFF	TGTGCCAGCGCCCGGGTACGCGATGAGCAGTTCTTC
few	TRBD1	TRBV4-3	TRBJ1-1	CASRQGLNTEAFF	TGCGCCAGCAGACAGGGGCTGAACACTGAAGCTTTCTTT
few	TRBD1	TRBV5-1	TRBJ2-1	CASSLGQGVYNEQFF	TGCGCCAGCAGCTTGGGACAGGGTGTCTACAATGAGCAGTTCTTC
few	-	TRBV11-2	TRBJ2-2	CASRRNTGELFF	TGTGCCAGCAGGAGAAACACCGGGGAGCTGTTTTTT
many	TRBD2	TRBV2	TRBJ2-3	CASSPTSGGADTQYF	TGTGCCAGCAGTCCGACTAGCGGGGGGGCCGATACGCAGTATTTT
few	-	TRBV6-5	TRBJ2-1	CARLTGRHYNEQFF	TGTGCCAGACTCACCGGAAGACACTACAATGAGCAGTTCTTC
-	TRBD2	TRBV5-1	TRBJ2-2	CASSQRGTGELFF	TGCGCCAGCAGCCAGCGGGGTACCGGGGAGCTGTTTTTT
few	-	TRBV5-4	TRBJ2-3	CASSLQASTDTQYF	TGTGCCAGCAGCTTGCAGGCCAGCACAGATACGCAGTATTTT
-	TRBD2	TRBV18	TRBJ2-7	CASSPLLVAGGKDEQYF	TGTGCCAGCTCACCTCTCCTAGTAGCGGGGGGGAAGGATGAGCAGTACTTC
few	TRBD1	TRBV5-1	TRBJ2-5	CASRGTTTGKETQYF	TGCGCCAGCAGGGGAACCACGACAGGGAAAGAGACCCAGTACTTC
-	-	TRBV5-1	TRBJ1-2	CASSLAPEMYGYTF	TGCGCCAGCAGCTTGGCCCCAGAAATGTATGGCTACACCTTC
few	-	TRBV4-1	TRBJ2-1	CASSQAQGISYNEQFF	TGCGCCAGCAGCCAAGCACAGGGAATATCCTACAATGAGCAGTTCTTC
-	TRBD1	TRBV7-8	TRBJ1-5	CASSVQGDWNQPQHF	TGTGCCAGCAGCGTGCAGGGGGATTGGAATCAGCCCCAGCATTTT
-	TRBD2	TRBV5-4	TRBJ2-2	CASSQAGTSGTGELFF	TGCGCCAGCAGCCAAGCCGGGACTAGCGGCACCGGGGAGCTGTTTTTT
-	TRBD2	TRBV14	TRBJ2-1	CASSLLAGTWNEQFF	TGTGCCAGCAGCCTACTAGCGGGAACCTGGAATGAGCAGTTCTTC
-	-	TRBV7-9	TRBJ2-1	CASSLSSAGNEQFF	TGTGCCAGCAGCTTGAGTTCGGCAGGCAATGAGCAGTTCTTC
few	-	TRBV11-2	TRBJ2-5	CASSPDTQETQYF	TGTGCCAGCAGCCCGGACACCCAAGAGACCCAGTACTTC